These T cell receptor beta chains were read from a single sample in a study of radiotherapy plus CTLA-4 blockade in lung cancer. Method: immunoSEQ multiplex PCR; TCRdb's copy keeps in-frame clones and lacks some. The top ten hold approximately 10% of the sample, which has around 43,000 clones, more than 65% seen once. This specimen was peripheral blood, taken from a patient treated with radiotherapy plus ipilimumab. Receptor source: a human donor with non-small cell lung cancer who had stable disease on radiotherapy plus ipilimumab. Both conserved end residues are part of each CDR3. Each record gives: CDR3 length, D gene, J gene, clone size, V gene, CDR3 protein. A D gene is named only where the DNA matches it firmly. Expanded clones are given a class, and other clones once, few, many or no size at all.

13	TRBD2	TRBJ2-7	-	TRBV6-5	CASSRDYLSEQYF
16	TRBD1	TRBJ2-5	once	TRBV23-1	CASSQPTDRGRGTQYF
15	-	TRBJ2-1	-	TRBV11-3	CASSFGGLSYNEQFF
19	TRBD1	TRBJ2-6	-	TRBV11-2	CASSLPTGGFSSGANVLTF
19	TRBD2	TRBJ2-6	few	TRBV7-9	CASSSPRGGSGIGANVLTF
12	-	TRBJ1-5	-	TRBV5-6	CASMWLHQPQHF
15	TRBD1	TRBJ1-6	-	TRBV5-1	CASSPGQGNNSPLHF
15	TRBD1	TRBJ1-6	-	TRBV5-1	CASSLGAQGISPLHF
17	-	TRBJ2-2	-	TRBV28	CASSRIQGTSNTGELFF
15	TRBD2	TRBJ2-3	-	TRBV5-1	CASSLTSGSTDTQYF
11	-	TRBJ2-1	few	TRBV6-6	CASSQGREQFF
16	-	TRBJ2-3	-	TRBV7-6	CASSLSVSTSTDTQYF
16	TRBD2	TRBJ2-4	-	TRBV9	CASSPLAGGTGNIQYF
14	TRBD1	TRBJ1-2	-	TRBV5-1	CASSLVGQGAGYTF
14	-	TRBJ1-2	-	TRBV7-9	CASSRGDGSHGYTF
12	-	TRBJ1-1	-	TRBV29-1	CSATVWNTEAFF
13	-	TRBJ2-7	-	TRBV29-1	CSVGTTGSYEQYF
15	-	TRBJ1-2	-	TRBV7-2	CASSHGGGWGYGYTF
15	-	TRBJ1-2	-	TRBV2	CASSAREGYYYGYTF
16	-	TRBJ1-6	once	TRBV5-4	CASSERSQGFNSPLHF
13	TRBD1	TRBJ1-2	-	TRBV2	CASSGDGTGGHTF
17	TRBD1	TRBJ1-3	-	TRBV7-2	CASSLGLRQGSGNTIYF
18	TRBD1	TRBJ1-6	once	TRBV30	CAGFWSGQGIGYNSPLHF
14	-	TRBJ2-7	-	TRBV6-5	CASSYSLGPYEQYF
15	-	TRBJ2-3	once	TRBV7-9	CASSANSQDTDTQYF
15	TRBD1	TRBJ1-2	-	TRBV2	CASRQGVEGNYGYTF
13	TRBD1	TRBJ1-2	-	TRBV6-1	CASSSGQNYGYTF
14	-	TRBJ1-2	-	TRBV12-5	CASGLGQGFDGYTF
14	-	TRBJ1-1	-	TRBV7-9	CASSVTGSGTEAFF
14	TRBD1	TRBJ1-5	many	TRBV7-8	CASSLGQGNQPQHF
15	TRBD1	TRBJ2-5	once	TRBV10-3	CAIGGDRGLKETQYF
16	TRBD1	TRBJ2-1	once	TRBV7-9	CASSLNRGLVDNEQFF
16	TRBD1	TRBJ1-1	-	TRBV7-9	CASSLHVGQGIAEAFF
15	-	TRBJ2-7	few	TRBV29-1	CSVTPVRSGGGEQYF
12	TRBD2	TRBJ2-5	-	TRBV6-5	CASMGGMETQYF
13	TRBD1	TRBJ1-6	few	TRBV18	CASSPGQGSALHF
14	TRBD2	TRBJ2-3	few	TRBV5-1	CASSLSKRGDTQYF
12	-	TRBJ1-5	once	TRBV5-8	CASSLYNQPQHF
16	-	TRBJ2-1	-	TRBV19	CASSMGTNRAYNEQFF
9	-	TRBJ1-2	-	TRBV20-1	CSVPDGYTF
14	TRBD1	TRBJ2-7	-	TRBV18	CASSPPTGLYEQYF
14	TRBD1	TRBJ1-1	-	TRBV5-1	CASSTRQGNTEAFF
13	-	TRBJ1-2	-	TRBV25-1	CASSLDGGTGYTF
11	TRBD2	TRBJ2-7	-	TRBV11-3	CASSWGGEQYF
17	TRBD2	TRBJ2-4	-	TRBV5-1	CASSPFTSGLAKNIQYF
13	-	TRBJ1-2	-	TRBV2	CASSPGERRGYTF
16	TRBD1	TRBJ1-5	-	TRBV19	CASSMKTSRGQQPQHF
14	TRBD1	TRBJ2-5	-	TRBV19	CASSMSRGLETQYF
17	TRBD2	TRBJ2-5	-	TRBV27	CASSLSGSGGAGETQYF
14	-	TRBJ1-3	-	TRBV5-1	CASSLAGYGNTIYF
15	-	TRBJ2-1	few	TRBV5-4	CASSVPGRSYNEQFF
14	-	TRBJ1-4	-	TRBV19	CASSRQKSNEKLFF
15	-	TRBJ1-1	once	TRBV4-1	CASRGFLGAVTEAFF
17	-	TRBJ1-1	-	TRBV6-1	CASSEALGWSGQTEAFF
13	-	TRBJ1-2	once	TRBV7-7	CASSLEYTHGYTF
15	-	TRBJ2-3	-	TRBV18	CASSPLQGSYDTQYF
15	TRBD1	TRBJ1-1	-	TRBV29-1	CSAREGAGLNTEAFF
15	-	TRBJ2-2	-	TRBV5-4	CASSPGQQNPGELFF
15	TRBD1	TRBJ1-2	-	TRBV2	CASSYLGQVNYGYTF